The sequence of this T cell receptor beta chain was determined in a study of T cell changes during pregnancy in multiple sclerosis. CDR3 length: 14 amino acids. Germline CDR1 reads MDHEN; CDR2 reads SYDVKM. V lost 5 bases, J lost 1 base, and 5 bases stayed unmatched. Clones were sequenced by immunoSEQ multiplex PCR, and TCRdb holds only the in-frame ones, with some missing. The table lists approximately 58,000 clones, about 92% of them singletons. This receptor was identified in a female donor in good health, enrolled as a control in a pregnancy study. The material was CD4+ T cells from peripheral blood mononuclear cells, obtained after pregnancy. The chain is built from TRBV28 and TRBJ2-7; the match to TRBD1 covers 7 bases. The CDR3 DNA follows: TGTGCCAGCAGTAAGGGGGCCCGATCCTACGAGCAGTACTTC. The encoded protein is CASSKGARSYEQYF. Based on the CDR3 plus reference TRBV28 and TRBJ2-7, the full variable domain is DVKVTQSSRYLVKRTGEKVFLECVQDMDHENMFWYRQDPGLGLRLIYFSYDVKMKEKGDIPEGYSVSREKKERFSLILESASTNQTSMYLCASSKGARSYEQYFGPGTRLTVT.